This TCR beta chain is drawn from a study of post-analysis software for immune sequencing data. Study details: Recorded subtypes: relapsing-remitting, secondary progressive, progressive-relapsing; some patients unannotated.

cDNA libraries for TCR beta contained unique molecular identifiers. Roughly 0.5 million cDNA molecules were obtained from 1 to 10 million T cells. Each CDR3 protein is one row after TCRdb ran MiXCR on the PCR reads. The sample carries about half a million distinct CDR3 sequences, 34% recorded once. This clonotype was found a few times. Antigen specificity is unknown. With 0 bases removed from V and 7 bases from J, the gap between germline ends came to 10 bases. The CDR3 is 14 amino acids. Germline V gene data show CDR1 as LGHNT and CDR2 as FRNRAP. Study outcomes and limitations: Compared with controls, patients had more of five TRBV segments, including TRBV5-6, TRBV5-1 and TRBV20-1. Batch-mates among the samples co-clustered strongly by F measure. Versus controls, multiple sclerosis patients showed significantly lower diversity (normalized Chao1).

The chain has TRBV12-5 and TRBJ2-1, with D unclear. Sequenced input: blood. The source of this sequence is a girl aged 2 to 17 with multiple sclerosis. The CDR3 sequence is CASGLVPGPNEQFF. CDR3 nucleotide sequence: TGTGCTAGTGGTTTGGTACCCGGTCCGAATGAGCAGTTCTTC.